This T cell receptor beta chain was found in a study of T-cell memory formation after mild COVID-19. Study as a whole: Clusters of TCRs were largely donor specific. Study results and caveats: Later expanders leaned CD4+, whereas clones that contracted between day 15 and 85 were balanced CD4/CD8.

A word on this clonotype: Its antigen is as yet unknown.

With 2 bases removed from V and 5 bases from J, the gap between germline ends came to 4 bases. Germline CDR1 and CDR2: LNHNV and YYDKDF (reference sequence). The CDR3 has 12 residues. TCRdb called the 5' RACE reads again in MiXCR, with one record for every CDR3 protein. The sample lists under 400,000 distinct CDR3 sequences; over 25% were seen once. The TCR sequence derives from an adult woman who had mild COVID-19 (a few samples of this study predate the infection). Cell type and time point are not known. The sample taken for sequencing was PBMCs or a T cell subset sorted from them (not recorded which). This chain joins TRBV15 and TRBJ1-3; D not resolved. CDR3 sequence (DNA): TGTGCCACCAGCAGAACACGAAACACCATATATTTT. The encoded protein is CATSRTRNTIYF.